Listed below are T cell receptor beta chains from one sample, sequenced in a study of Ad26.COV2.S vaccination and SARS-CoV-2 variants. Assay used: immunoSEQ multiplex PCR; TCRdb lists only in-frame clones, some missing. The data hold some 460,000 clones, with about nine tenths observed a single time. This specimen was peripheral blood, taken in a trial of Ad26.COV2.S vaccine versus placebo. Every receptor here comes from a person aged 18 to 65 who received the Ad26.COV2.S COVID-19 vaccine or a placebo. Both conserved end residues are part of each CDR3. Each record gives: V gene, D gene, J gene, clone size, CDR3 protein, CDR3 DNA. A D gene is named only where the DNA matches it firmly. For some rows the clone size is stated as once, few or many, or as a class when expanded; others skip it.

TRBV23-1	NA	TRBJ2-5	NA	CASSQFSRGQETQYF	TGCGCCAGCAGTCAATTTTCTAGAGGCCAAGAGACCCAGTACTTC
TRBV18	TRBD1	TRBJ2-7	NA	CASSPPGTGIYEQYF	TGTGCCAGCTCACCACCCGGGACAGGGATCTACGAGCAGTACTTC
TRBV4-2	NA	TRBJ1-2	NA	CASSQLGGVFYGYTF	TGTGCCAGCAGCCAATTGGGGGGGGTTTTCTATGGCTACACCTTC
TRBV5-8	NA	TRBJ1-4	few	CASSRTAFNEKLFF	TGTGCCAGCAGCCGGACAGCCTTTAATGAAAAACTGTTTTTT
TRBV7-8	NA	TRBJ1-6	once	CASSVDPPRGNSPLHF	TGTGCCAGCAGCGTAGATCCCCCAAGGGGTAATTCACCCCTCCACTTT
TRBV5-3	NA	TRBJ1-3	NA	CARSLVAGSSGNTIYF	TGTGCCAGAAGCCTGGTGGCGGGGAGCTCTGGAAACACCATATATTTT
TRBV6-1	NA	TRBJ1-6	few	CASSEANRVDSPLHF	TGTGCCAGCAGTGAAGCCAACAGGGTGGACTCACCCCTCCACTTT
TRBV5-1	TRBD2	TRBJ2-3	NA	CASSLLPSGSTDTQYF	TGCGCCAGCAGCTTGTTGCCTAGCGGGAGCACAGATACGCAGTATTTT
TRBV9	NA	TRBJ2-1	NA	CASSGPERNEQFF	TGTGCCAGCAGCGGGCCCGAAAGAAATGAGCAGTTCTTC
TRBV28	NA	TRBJ2-7	once	CASSLVQGGYEQYF	TGTGCCAGCAGTTTAGTCCAGGGGGGCTACGAGCAGTACTTC
TRBV7-8	TRBD2	TRBJ2-1	NA	CASSLTSGGAAASYNEQFF	TGTGCCAGCAGCTTAACTAGCGGGGGGGCCGCGGCATCCTACAATGAGCAGTTCTTC
TRBV6-5	NA	TRBJ1-2	NA	CASGGGGGYTF	TGTGCCAGCGGCGGTGGAGGGGGCTACACCTTC
TRBV10-3	NA	TRBJ1-3	NA	CAISEPEPGDTIYF	TGTGCCATCAGTGAGCCAGAGCCGGGGGACACCATATATTTT
TRBV3-1/TRBV3-2	TRBD2	TRBJ2-7	NA	CASSQELVAGGHLYEQYF	TGTGCCAGCAGCCAAGAGCTAGTAGCGGGGGGGCATCTGTACGAGCAGTACTTC
TRBV7-2	TRBD1	TRBJ2-7	NA	CASSADRGRDYEQYF	TGTGCCAGCAGCGCAGACAGGGGGCGCGACTACGAGCAGTACTTC
TRBV7-9	TRBD1	TRBJ2-7	NA	CASSFLTGDEQYF	TGTGCCAGCAGCTTTTTAACAGGGGACGAGCAGTACTTC
TRBV9	NA	TRBJ2-7	NA	CASSPRGQPSYEQYF	TGTGCCAGCAGCCCACGTGGACAGCCTAGCTACGAGCAGTACTTC
TRBV14	TRBD1	TRBJ1-1	NA	CASSLTLGGGMNTEAFF	TGTGCCAGCAGCCTAACCCTCGGAGGGGGCATGAACACTGAAGCTTTCTTT
TRBV7-9	NA	TRBJ2-1	NA	CASSLVGANEQFF	TGTGCCAGCAGCTTAGTTGGGGCTAATGAGCAGTTCTTC
TRBV6-5	NA	TRBJ1-5	NA	CASSYQGPGQPQHF	TGTGCCAGCAGTTATCAGGGGCCGGGGCAGCCCCAGCATTTT
TRBV19	TRBD1	TRBJ1-5	few	CASSRLGQGGNQPQHF	TGTGCCAGTAGTCGACTAGGACAGGGCGGCAATCAGCCCCAGCATTTT
TRBV28	NA	TRBJ1-5	NA	CASRGGNQPQHF	TGTGCCAGCAGGGGGGGGAATCAGCCCCAGCATTTT
TRBV2	TRBD1	TRBJ1-1	NA	CASRVKQGRETEAFF	TGTGCCAGCCGTGTTAAACAGGGGAGGGAGACTGAAGCTTTCTTT